This TCR beta chain is from a study of identical twins listed by TCRdb under 2016. Background for the entire study: To test whether fetal clonotypes persist, the study used deep sequencing on TCR alpha and beta repertoires from monozygotic twins, unrelated adults of various ages, and cord blood. To rule out contamination, the twin experiments were replicated at different times with different library preparation protocols. Broader findings and caveats from the paper: Abundant cord blood beta clonotypes carried fewer insertions; young adult naive repertoires showed a weaker similar trend, while memory repertoires showed none. Out-of-frame TCR alpha sharing in monozygotic twins was systematically underestimated by recombination models, whereas sharing between unrelated individuals was in agreement with the recombination models. Excess twin sharing in beta out-of-frame sequences was weaker because fewer shared sequences lowered the signal-to-noise ratio. Because the same donors could not be followed over many years, the conclusions depended on cross-sectional statistical analysis. Invariant T cells such as MAIT and iNKT could partly confound zero-insertion analyses, though diverse VJ usage argued against this for most clonotypes. Out-of-frame TCR alpha sequences shared between twins showed an excess of low generation-probability sequences compared with coincidental sharing between unrelated individuals.

Receptors were amplified or captured by 5' RACE. Sequenced using an Illumina HiSeq 2000. Template switching introduced a universal primer binding site; the final cDNA contained a unique molecular identifier, enabling accurate counting of TCR cDNA molecules. Specific primers in the conserved constant-segment region were used to synthesize first-strand cDNA for the TCR alpha and beta chains. To control for contamination, each cDNA library was double barcoded with a SMART-Mk sample barcode plus Illumina barcodes. TruSeq adapter sequences, together with Illumina sample barcodes, were added in two successive PCR steps. Sequencing of the TCR alpha and beta cDNA libraries was done on the Illumina HiSeq platform using custom primers. The study's own analysis went as follows. MiGEC processed the raw reads to extract unique molecular identifiers, while MiXCR was used to determine the CDR3 positions. For each individual, recombination models were inferred using an EM algorithm with the repgenHMM and IGoR tools. The tcR package in R was used for shared clonotype analysis, with sharing normalized by the product of cloneset sizes. Out-of-frame nonproductive sequences were analyzed to study raw recombination free of thymic and clonal selection effects. The public reads were quality trimmed at Q25 with fastp and then assembled into clones with MiXCR by TCRdb, keeping productive beta chains. For every CDR3 protein sequence, its rows merge into one entry that carries the most common genes and DNA. The V and J calls, along with clone size, are taken from TCRdb and not from the paper's own processing. Recorded for this sample are 1.5 million to 2 million distinct CDR3 sequences; about 31% of them occurred a single time. More than 0.25% of the sample is in the top ten clones.

This clonotype was counted between two and nine times. Its target antigen remains unknown. Base qualities are not provided; no much larger clone lies one nucleotide away. Every donor was a healthy Caucasian. At the junction V is shortened by 7 bases and J by 6 bases, with 11 bases in between. The CDR3, cysteine through phenylalanine, is 11 amino acids long. Only the CDR3 DNA is retained, 33 bases long and in frame from the first base. CDR1 and CDR2 are drawn from the germline V gene (reference sequence): DFQATT, SNEGSKA. The sample was cord blood. Rearrangement joined TRBV20-1 to TRBJ2-3; the D region may be TRBD1 or TRBD2, each matching 5 bases equally. This clonotype was obtained from a newborn girl in good health. In nucleotides, the sequence is TGCAGTGTTAAGAGGGGCGATACGCAGTATTTT. It is translated as CSVKRGDTQYF.